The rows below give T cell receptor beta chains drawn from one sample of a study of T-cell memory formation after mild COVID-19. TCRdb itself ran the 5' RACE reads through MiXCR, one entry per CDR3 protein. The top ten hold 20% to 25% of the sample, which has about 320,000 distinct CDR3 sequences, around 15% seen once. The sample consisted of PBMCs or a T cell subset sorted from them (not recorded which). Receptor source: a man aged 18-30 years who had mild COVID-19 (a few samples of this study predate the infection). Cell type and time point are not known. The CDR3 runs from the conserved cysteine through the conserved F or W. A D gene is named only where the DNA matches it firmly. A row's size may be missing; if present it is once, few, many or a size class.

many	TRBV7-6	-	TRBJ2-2	TGTGCCAGCAGCCGGGGGCAGGGGAACACCGGGGAGCTGTTTTTT	CASSRGQGNTGELFF
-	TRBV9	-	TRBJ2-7	TGTGCCAGCAGCGTAGCTGGGCGGCCTTCGAACCCGGGGGAGCAGTACTTC	CASSVAGRPSNPGEQYF
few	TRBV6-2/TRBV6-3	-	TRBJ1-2	TGTGCCAGCAGTTATTTGCGTGGCTACACCTTC	CASSYLRGYTF
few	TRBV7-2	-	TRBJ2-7	TGTGCCAGCAGCTTTGTCCCGGGACGCTCGGAAGAGCAGTACTTC	CASSFVPGRSEEQYF
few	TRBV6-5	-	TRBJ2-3	TGTGCCAGCAGTTACTCGAACAGCGCAGGGGCAGATACGCAGTATTTT	CASSYSNSAGADTQYF
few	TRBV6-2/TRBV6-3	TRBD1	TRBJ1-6	TGTGCCAGCAGACCCGACAGGGGGTACAATTCACCCCTCCACTTT	CASRPDRGYNSPLHF
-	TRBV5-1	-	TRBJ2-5	TGCGCCAGCAGCTTTATCGGGGCCCTGGAGACCCAGTACTTC	CASSFIGALETQYF
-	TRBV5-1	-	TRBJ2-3	TGCGCCAGCAAATACCCAGGGGGGGATACGCAGTATTTT	CASKYPGGDTQYF
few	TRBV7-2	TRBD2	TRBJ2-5	TGTGCCAGCAGCACGGCCACCCTAGCGGGGGGCCCCCGGGACCAGTACTTC	CASSTATLAGGPRDQYF
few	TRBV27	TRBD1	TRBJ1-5	TGTGCCAGCAGTTTAGACAGGGTTGGACCCCAGCATTTT	CASSLDRVGPQHF
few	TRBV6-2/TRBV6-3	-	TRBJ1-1	TGTGCCAGCATTTGGGACGGTGAAGCTTTCTTT	CASIWDGEAFF
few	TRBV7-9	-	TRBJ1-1	TGTGCCAGCAGCGTTAGAACCGGGACTGAAGCTTTCTTT	CASSVRTGTEAFF
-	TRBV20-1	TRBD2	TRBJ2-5	TGCAGTGCTAGGTCCGGACTAGATCGGGAGACCCAGTACTTC	CSARSGLDRETQYF
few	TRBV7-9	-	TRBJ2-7	TGTGCCAGCAGCCGGGGGGCAGGGGCTACCTACGAGCAGTACTTC	CASSRGAGATYEQYF
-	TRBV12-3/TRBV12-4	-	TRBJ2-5	TGTGCCAGCAGTCCCCCGGGGTCAAGAACCCATGGGGAGACCCAGTACTTC	CASSPPGSRTHGETQYF
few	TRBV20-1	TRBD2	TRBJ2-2	TGCAGTACGGGTAGCGGGGGGGCCGGGGAGCTGTTTTTT	CSTGSGGAGELFF
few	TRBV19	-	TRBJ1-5	TGTGCCAGCAGGGATCCAAATCAGCCCCAGCATTTT	CASRDPNQPQHF
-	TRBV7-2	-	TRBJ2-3	TGTGCCAGCACCACGAATAACCCTAGCACAGATACGCAGTATTTT	CASTTNNPSTDTQYF
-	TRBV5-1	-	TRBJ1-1	TGCGCCAGCAGAGAGGCTCAGATGAACACTGAAGCTTTCTTT	CASREAQMNTEAFF
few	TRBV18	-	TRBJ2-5	TGTGCCAGCTCACCAGGGGAGGAAGAGACCCAGTACTTC	CASSPGEEETQYF
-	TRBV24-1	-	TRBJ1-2	TGTGCCACCAGTGATCTTCGTAACTATGGCTACACCTTC	CATSDLRNYGYTF
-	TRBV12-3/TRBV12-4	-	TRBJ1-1	TGTGCCAGCAGTTTAAGGACAGCTCCTGTTGAAGCTTTCTTT	CASSLRTAPVEAFF
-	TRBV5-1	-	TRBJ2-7	TGCGCCAGCAGGCGGACGGAGGGGGACGAGCAGTACTTC	CASRRTEGDEQYF
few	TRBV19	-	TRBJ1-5	TGTGCCAGTAGACCTTTGGGGCAGCTCAATCAGCCCCAGCATTTT	CASRPLGQLNQPQHF
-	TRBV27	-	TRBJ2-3	TGTGCCAGCAGTTTATGGAGCACAGATACGCAGTATTTT	CASSLWSTDTQYF
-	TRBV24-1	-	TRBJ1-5	TGTGCCACCAGTGTCGGGGGGGCGGATTCAGCCCAGCATTTT	CATSVGGADSAQHF
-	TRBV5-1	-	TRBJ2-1	TGCGCCAGCAGCTTGGATCGGGTTACGTTGCAGTTCTTC	CASSLDRVTLQFF
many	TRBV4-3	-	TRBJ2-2	TGCGCCAGCAGCCTCTGGTCGGCAGGGGAGCTCACCGGGGAGCTGTTTTTT	CASSLWSAGELTGELFF
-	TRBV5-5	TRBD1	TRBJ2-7	TGTGCCAGCAGTCCAACCGGGACAGGCTACGAGCAGTACTTC	CASSPTGTGYEQYF
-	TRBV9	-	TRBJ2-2	TGTGCCAGCAGCGTAGCGGGGCCCATCACCGGGGAGCTGTTTTTT	CASSVAGPITGELFF
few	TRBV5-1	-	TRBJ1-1	TGCGCCAGCAGCTTGACCTCGTTCAGGGGTGAAGCTTTCTTT	CASSLTSFRGEAFF
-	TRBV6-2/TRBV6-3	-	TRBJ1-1	TGTGCCAGCAGTTACAGTATAAACAGTTTGAACACTGAAGCTTTCTTT	CASSYSINSLNTEAFF
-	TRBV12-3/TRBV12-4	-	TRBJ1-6	TGTGCCAGCAGTCAATCGGGGTTTAATTCACCCCTCCACTTT	CASSQSGFNSPLHF
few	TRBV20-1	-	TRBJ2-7	TGCAGTGCTAGTTTTGGGGGAGGTCAGGGCGAGCAGTACTTC	CSASFGGGQGEQYF
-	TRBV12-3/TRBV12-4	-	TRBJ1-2	TGTGCCAGCACCCGAGCGGCTCGACTCTACTATGGCTACACCTTC	CASTRAARLYYGYTF
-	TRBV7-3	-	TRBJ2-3	TGTGCCAGCAGCTTAGAGGGGGAGAGAGATACGCAGTATTTT	CASSLEGERDTQYF
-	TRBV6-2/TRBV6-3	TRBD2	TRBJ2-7	TGTGCCAGCAGTTACAAACTAGCGGTTACGTCCTACTCCTACGAGCAGTACTTC	CASSYKLAVTSYSYEQYF
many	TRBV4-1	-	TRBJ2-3	TGCGCCAGCAGCCAACGCCAGGGAGCCACAGATACGCAGTATTTT	CASSQRQGATDTQYF
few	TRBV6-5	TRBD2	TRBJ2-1	TGTGCCAGCAGTTATCAATCTAGCGGGGGGGCCTACAATGAGCAGTTCTTC	CASSYQSSGGAYNEQFF
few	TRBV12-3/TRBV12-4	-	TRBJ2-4	TGTGCCAGCAGCCCGACCCAGCGGTTACAGTACTTC	CASSPTQRLQYF
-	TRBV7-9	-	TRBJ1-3	TGTGCCGGGAAGATAATCGGCTCTGGAAACACCATATATTTT	CAGKIIGSGNTIYF
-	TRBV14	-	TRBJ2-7	TGTGCCAGCAGCCAAGGAAGCTGGGACACCAACTCCTACGAGCAGTACTTC	CASSQGSWDTNSYEQYF
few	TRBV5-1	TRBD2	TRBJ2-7	TGCGCCAGCAGCTTGAGTAGCGGGGGGGCCGACGAGCAGTACTTC	CASSLSSGGADEQYF
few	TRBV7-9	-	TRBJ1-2	TGTGCCAGCAGCTTAGCGACAGGATTCTATGGCTACACCTTC	CASSLATGFYGYTF
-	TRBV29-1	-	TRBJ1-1	TGCAGCGGTGATCAGGGGACTGAAGCTTTCTTT	CSGDQGTEAFF
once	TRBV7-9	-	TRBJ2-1	TGTGCCAGCAGGCGAAAACCCCTGGGGGGCCACTCCTACAATGAGCAGTTCTTC	CASRRKPLGGHSYNEQFF
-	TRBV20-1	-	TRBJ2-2	TGCAGTGCTAGCCGGGGCCTGAACACCGGGGAGCTGTTTTTT	CSASRGLNTGELFF
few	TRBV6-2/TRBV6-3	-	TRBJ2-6	TGTGCCAGCAGCAGGGTCCCTGGGGCCAACGTCCTGACTTTC	CASSRVPGANVLTF
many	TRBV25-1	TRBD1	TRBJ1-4	TGTGCCAGCAGTGGGGACAGGGAGGTTGAAAAACTGTTTTTT	CASSGDREVEKLFF